Each of the 9 T cell receptor beta chains below was sequenced from the same sample in a study of CD8+ T cells in alopecia areata. Sequencing templates came from extracted RNA that was reverse transcribed into cDNA. The table came from immunoSEQ multiplex PCR; TCRdb's copy has only in-frame clones and leaves some out. The data hold approximately 160,000 clones, with approximately 60% observed a single time. Treatment meaning: oral pan-JAK inhibitor, 5-10 mg twice daily. The starting material was CD4+ T cells sorted from blood, obtained at week 24, from a patient treated with tofacitinib. The receptors here all came from a human donor with alopecia areata.

This rearrangement joins TRBV4-2 to TRBJ2-1; no firm D call. The germline V gene encodes CDR1 LGHNA and CDR2 YNFKEQ. V shed 0 bases and J shed 7 bases, with 7 bases lying between them. This CDR3 is built from 13 residues. CDR3 coding DNA: TGTGCCAGCAGCCAAGAAGCCCGGAATGAGCAGTTCTTC. Its translation: CASSQEARNEQFF.

The J gene is TRBJ1-2, the V gene TRBV30; D call uncertain. Germline V gene sequence: CDR1 GTSNPN, CDR2 SVGIG (reference sequence). Trimming removed 0 bases at V and 1 base at J, with 3 bases between. This CDR3 has 12 residues. The chain's CDR3 is CAWSVVNYGYTF. The CDR3 nucleotides read TGTGCCTGGAGTGTAGTTAACTATGGCTACACCTTC.

The V call is TRBV28, the J call TRBJ1-5; D ambiguous. CDR3 length: 14 residues. Trimming took off 4 bases at V and 5 bases at J, with 12 bases between the two ends. Germline V gene lookup returns CDR1 MDHEN and CDR2 SYDVKM. DNA for the CDR3: TGTGCCAGCAGTTCCCCTGGCCGCCATCAGCCCCAGCATTTT. It yields the protein CASSSPGRHQPQHF.

The chain is built from TRBV5-6 and TRBJ2-5; D gene unclear. The germline V gene has CDR1 SGHDT and CDR2 YYEEEE. V lost 0 bases and J lost 5, with 14 bases in between. The CDR3 length is 15 residues. CDR3 protein: CASSLGFIAPETQYF. The CDR3 DNA sequence: TGTGCCAGCAGCTTGGGTTTTATAGCTCCGGAGACCCAGTACTTC.

As to this clone: In the same sample, other DNA sequences code for this CDR3. This chain's CDR3 is CASSLASGDYEQYF. For the CDR3, the DNA is TGTGCCAGCAGCTTAGCTAGCGGGGACTACGAGCAGTACTTC. This chain links TRBV7-2 with TRBJ2-7; 8 nucleotides match TRBD2. J was trimmed by 3 bases and V by 0 bases; bases with no gene match: 1. This CDR3 has 14 residues. CDR1 and CDR2 (germline): SGHTA, FQGNSA. Full variable domain (missing parts from reference TRBV7-2 and TRBJ2-7): GAGVSQSPSNKVTEKGKDVELRCDPISGHTALYWYRQSLGQGLEFLIYFQGNSAPDKSGLPSDRFSAERTGGSVSTLTIQRTQQEDSAVYLCASSLASGDYEQYFGPGTRLTVT.

J is TRBJ2-3 and V is TRBV19; 7 bases agree with TRBD2. In germline, CDR1 is LNHDA, CDR2 SQIVND (reference sequence). Trimming at V came to 6 bases and at J to 1 base, leaving 1 base not matched to a gene. CDR3 length: 13 residues. The CDR3 is CASRGGGTDTQYF. The CDR3 DNA reads TGTGCCAGTAGGGGAGGGGGCACAGATACGCAGTATTTT. Filled out from reference TRBV19 and TRBJ2-3, the complete variable domain reads DGGITQSPKYLFRKEGQNVTLSCEQNLNHDAMYWYRQDPGQGLRLIYYSQIVNDFQKGDIAEGYSVSREKKESFPLTVTSAQKNPTAFYLCASRGGGTDTQYFGPGTRLTVL.

The rearrangement uses TRBV12-5 and TRBJ2-6; D is uncertain. The CDR3 totals 12 residues. Germline CDR1 and CDR2: LGHNT and FRNRAP. The CDR3 protein is CAVNSGANVLTF. CDR3 coding DNA: TGTGCCGTCAATTCTGGGGCCAACGTCCTGACTTTC. Looking up the rest from reference TRBV12-5 and TRBJ2-6 gives the full variable domain: DARVTQTPRHKVTEMGQEVTMRCQPILGHNTVFWYRQTMMQGLELLAYFRNRAPLDDSGMPKDRFSAEMPDATLATLKIQPSEPRDSAVYFCAVNSGANVLTFGAGSRLTVL.

This chain joins TRBV29-1 and TRBJ2-5; D may be TRBD1 (6 bases). The CDR3 loop spans 13 amino acids. The V end lost 2 bases, the J end lost 4 bases, and 11 bases lay between the germline ends. CDR1 SQVTM and CDR2 ANQGSEA come from the germline V gene. CDR3 region: CSVESGRGETQYF. The CDR3 bases are TGCAGCGTTGAATCGGGCAGGGGAGAGACCCAGTACTTC.

CDR3 DNA: TGTGCCAGCAGCCTGCAGACAGGGGGAGGTTACGAGCAGTACTTC. Amino acid sequence: CASSLQTGGGYEQYF. The chain combines TRBV14 with TRBJ2-7; 9 nucleotides line up with TRBD1. After removal of 4 bases from V and 4 bases from J, the junction contained 8 bases not matched to a gene. Germline V gene lookup returns CDR1 SGHDN and CDR2 FVKESK. The CDR3 runs to 15 residues. Full variable domain (missing parts from reference TRBV14 and TRBJ2-7): EAGVTQFPSHSVIEKGQTVTLRCDPISGHDNLYWYRRVMGKEIKFLLHFVKESKQDESGMPNNRFLAERTGGTYSTLKVQPAELEDSGVYFCASSLQTGGGYEQYFGPGTRLTVT.